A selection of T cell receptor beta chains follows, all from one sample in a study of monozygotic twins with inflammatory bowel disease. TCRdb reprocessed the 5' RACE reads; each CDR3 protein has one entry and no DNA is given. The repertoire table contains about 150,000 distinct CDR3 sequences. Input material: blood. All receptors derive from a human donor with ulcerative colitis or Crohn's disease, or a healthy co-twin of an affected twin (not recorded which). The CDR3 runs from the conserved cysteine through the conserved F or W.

cdr3_aa: CASSLEGFGGELFF
j_call: TRBJ2-2
v_call: TRBV5-6

cdr3_aa: CAISAGSSGANVLTF
j_call: TRBJ2-6
v_call: TRBV10-3

cdr3_aa: CSVIRDRETQYF
j_call: TRBJ2-5
v_call: TRBV29-1

cdr3_aa: CASSIDSSPLHF
j_call: TRBJ1-6
v_call: TRBV5-5

cdr3_aa: CASRASPDTQYF
j_call: TRBJ2-3
v_call: TRBV5-1

cdr3_aa: CASSQTRTSGSYEQYF
j_call: TRBJ2-7
v_call: TRBV6-1

cdr3_aa: CASSLMGTGSSSPLHF
j_call: TRBJ1-6
v_call: TRBV7-8

cdr3_aa: CASSDYRIAGVTDTQYF
j_call: TRBJ2-3
v_call: TRBV2

cdr3_aa: CSVEWREGRREQYF
j_call: TRBJ2-7
v_call: TRBV29-1

cdr3_aa: CASSGGVGSLAYNEQFF
j_call: TRBJ2-1
v_call: TRBV5-1

cdr3_aa: CSANWPFDRGYADTQYF
j_call: TRBJ2-3
v_call: TRBV20-1

cdr3_aa: CASSLTQGNTEAFF
j_call: TRBJ1-1
v_call: TRBV7-8

cdr3_aa: CASSLGGLSYNEQFF
j_call: TRBJ2-1
v_call: TRBV7-8

cdr3_aa: CASSLLPTGTRDEQYF
j_call: TRBJ2-7
v_call: TRBV7-3

cdr3_aa: CASSISSGTFQETQYF
j_call: TRBJ2-5
v_call: TRBV19

cdr3_aa: CASSVAGAGGPQETQYF
j_call: TRBJ2-5
v_call: TRBV9

cdr3_aa: CASGRLAGGPKETQYF
j_call: TRBJ2-5
v_call: TRBV27

cdr3_aa: CASSLWAEGAYEQYF
j_call: TRBJ2-7
v_call: TRBV7-2

cdr3_aa: CASSLVQYYEQYF
j_call: TRBJ2-7
v_call: TRBV7-6

cdr3_aa: CSAREPSSGRGYEQYF
j_call: TRBJ2-7
v_call: TRBV20-1

cdr3_aa: CASRRGRDTGELFF
j_call: TRBJ2-2
v_call: TRBV5-1

cdr3_aa: CASSPGPIQETQYF
j_call: TRBJ2-5
v_call: TRBV5-1

cdr3_aa: CAWSLGASGTTGELFF
j_call: TRBJ2-2
v_call: TRBV30

cdr3_aa: CASSLQGQGYGYTF
j_call: TRBJ1-2
v_call: TRBV7-2

cdr3_aa: CASSFDSGSANYGYTF
j_call: TRBJ1-2
v_call: TRBV5-1